A selection of T cell receptor beta chains follows, all from one sample in a study of CD8 T cells in ankylosing spondylitis. TCRdb ran MiXCR on the 5' RACE reads and lists one entry per CDR3 protein. Of roughly 450,000 distinct CDR3 sequences listed, roughly 27% were seen once; the top ten hold roughly 0.8%. Sequencing was done on a sample of blood, either unsorted or a sorted T cell fraction (not recorded which). The receptor set was obtained from a male donor with ankylosing spondylitis. The CDR3 runs from the conserved cysteine through the conserved F or W. D genes are given only for firm matches. Only some rows state a clone size, as once, few, many or a class for expanded clones.

d_call j_call v_call clone_size cdr3_nt cdr3_aa
TRBD2 TRBJ2-1 TRBV10-3 - TGTGCCATCAGTGATTTCAGAGCCAGGGAGGGATTTCGATACAATGAGCAGTTCTTC CAISDFRAREGFRYNEQFF
TRBD2 TRBJ2-3 TRBV7-9 - TGTGCCAGCAGCTTAGATCTAGCGGGGAGCACAGATACGCAGTATTTT CASSLDLAGSTDTQYF
- TRBJ2-2 TRBV29-1 few TGCAGCGTGAGAACCAGGGGCACCGGGGAGCTGTTTTTT CSVRTRGTGELFF
TRBD2 TRBJ2-1 TRBV20-1 - TGCAGTGCTAGAGACCCTAGCGGGGGGGGATACAATGAGCAGTTCTTC CSARDPSGGGYNEQFF
- TRBJ1-1 TRBV10-1 - TGCGCCACCCAACAAGGGGTGAACACTGAAGCTTTCTTT CATQQGVNTEAFF
TRBD2 TRBJ2-1 TRBV12-3/TRBV12-4 - TGTGCCAGCAGCCCCGGGACTAGCGGGATAATATACAATGAGCAGTTCTTC CASSPGTSGIIYNEQFF
- TRBJ2-1 TRBV7-9 many TGTGCCAGCAGCTTAAATGTCCGAGACTTAACTGGGAATGAGCAGTTCTTC CASSLNVRDLTGNEQFF
TRBD1 TRBJ2-7 TRBV12-3/TRBV12-4 - TGTGCCAGCAGCCCAGCTATCGACAGGGCCCACGAGCAGTACTTC CASSPAIDRAHEQYF
- TRBJ1-6 TRBV12-3/TRBV12-4 few TGTGCCAGCAGTTTCGGGGCTGAAGGCAATTCACCCCTCCACTTT CASSFGAEGNSPLHF
TRBD1 TRBJ1-2 TRBV5-1 few TGCGCCAGCAGCTTGGAAGGGGGCATAGATGGCTACACCTTC CASSLEGGIDGYTF
- TRBJ2-2 TRBV7-2 - TGTGCCAGCAGCTTAGGGCCCTTCGGAAGCACCGGGGAGCTGTTTTTT CASSLGPFGSTGELFF
- TRBJ1-1 TRBV11-3 - TGTGCCAGCAGCCCCGACATAAACACTGAAGCTTTCTTT CASSPDINTEAFF
TRBD2 TRBJ2-1 TRBV20-1 few TGCAGTGCTAGGGGGACCGGGGGAGCCGGGACTAGCGGGAGGTTGTATGAGCAGTTCTTC CSARGTGGAGTSGRLYEQFF
TRBD2 TRBJ2-6 TRBV4-1 once TGCGCCAGCAGCTCCCCCGGGAGGGCCTCTGGGGCCAACGTCCTGACTTTC CASSSPGRASGANVLTF
- TRBJ2-2 TRBV20-1 - TGCAGTGCTAGAGTTAGAGGCCGGAATATAGGCACCGGGGAGCTGTTTTTT CSARVRGRNIGTGELFF
- TRBJ1-2 TRBV4-1 - TGCGCCAGCAGCCAGGGGCCGAGAGGACAACCCTATGGCTACACCTTC CASSQGPRGQPYGYTF
- TRBJ2-1 TRBV18 - TGTGCCAGCTCACCTGAGAATGAGCAGTTCTTC CASSPENEQFF
TRBD2 TRBJ2-1 TRBV7-6 - TGTGCCAGCAGGCCCGGGGGGGACTCCTACAATGAGCAGTTCTTC CASRPGGDSYNEQFF
TRBD2 TRBJ2-2 TRBV5-1 once TGCGCCAGCAGCTTGGACTATCTAGCGGGAGGACTCGGCGGGGAGCTGTTTTTT CASSLDYLAGGLGGELFF
- TRBJ2-1 TRBV3-1 - TGTGCCACCAGCCCCCGGGTAGCGGCCCAGGGGGAGCAGTTCTTC CATSPRVAAQGEQFF
- TRBJ2-2 TRBV21-1 few TGTGCCAGCAGCTACCGACTAGCGGGAGCCCCAATCTACACCGGGGAGCTGTTTTTT CASSYRLAGAPIYTGELFF
TRBD2 TRBJ2-3 TRBV24-1 - TGTGCCACCAGTGATTCTGCGGGAGCGGCAGATACGCAGTATTTT CATSDSAGAADTQYF
- TRBJ1-1 TRBV20-1 - TGCAGTGCATTAGAGGCTTTGAACACTGAAGCTTTCTTT CSALEALNTEAFF
TRBD1 TRBJ1-1 TRBV5-1 few TGCGCCAGCAGCCCGGAGGGACAGGGACTAGAAGCTTTCTTT CASSPEGQGLEAFF
- TRBJ2-5 TRBV12-3/TRBV12-4 few TGTGCCAGCGGGGTGGGGCTGGAGACCCAGTACTTC CASGVGLETQYF
TRBD2 TRBJ2-5 TRBV7-8 - TGTGCCAGCAGCTTAGTGACCCGGGGACTAGATTCTCCTTTAAAAGAGACCCAGTACTTC CASSLVTRGLDSPLKETQYF
- TRBJ1-1 TRBV7-6 - TGTGCCAGCGGGGGTTATAGAAACACTGAAGCTTTCTTT CASGGYRNTEAFF
TRBD2 TRBJ2-1 TRBV20-1 - TGCAGTGCTGCCCGGCGACTAGCGGGAGGGGGTGAGCAGTTCTTC CSAARRLAGGGEQFF
TRBD1 TRBJ1-4 TRBV7-9 - TGTGCCAGCAGCGGAAAAGACAGGGTGGAACTGTTTTTT CASSGKDRVELFF
- TRBJ2-5 TRBV11-2 - TGTGCCAGCAGCTTACAGGGTAGGGCCCAGTACTTC CASSLQGRAQYF
TRBD1 TRBJ1-5 TRBV20-1 - TGCAGTGCTAGCCAACCCTTCAGGGGGGATAGCAATCAGCCCCAGCATTTT CSASQPFRGDSNQPQHF
TRBD1 TRBJ1-6 TRBV20-1 - TGCAGTGCCGCTCCCCGACAGGGGTACAATTCACCCCTCCACTTT CSAAPRQGYNSPLHF
- TRBJ2-7 TRBV3-1 - TGTGCCAGCAGCCCTTGGACACTCGACGAGCAGTACTTC CASSPWTLDEQYF
TRBD1 TRBJ2-1 TRBV20-1 few TGCAGTGCTAGAGACGACCGGGACAGGGCCTACAATGAGCAGTTCTTC CSARDDRDRAYNEQFF
- TRBJ1-6 TRBV7-9 - TGTGCCAGCAGCTTAGTAGAGGTTTCACCCCTCCACTTT CASSLVEVSPLHF
- TRBJ2-1 TRBV24-1 few TGTGCCACCAGTGACTATGACAATGAGCAGTTCTTC CATSDYDNEQFF
- TRBJ1-3 TRBV6-1 - TGCGCCGGGGGTAGGAGCTCTGGAAACACCATATATTTT CAGGRSSGNTIYF
- TRBJ1-1 TRBV6-5 few TGTGCCAGCAGTTTGGGGGCGCGGGTTGAAGCTTTCTTT CASSLGARVEAFF
- TRBJ2-7 TRBV5-6 - TGTGCCAGCAGCTTGGGACTAGATACCTACGAGCAGTACTTC CASSLGLDTYEQYF
- TRBJ1-1 TRBV3-1 few TGTGCCAGCAGCGCCCGTGGGGTTCCTATGAACACTGAAGCTTTCTTT CASSARGVPMNTEAFF
TRBD1 TRBJ2-1 TRBV5-1 few TGCGCCAGCAGCTTGGGGGACAGAGTTTCCTACAATGAGCAGTTCTTC CASSLGDRVSYNEQFF
- TRBJ2-1 TRBV9 - TGTGCCAGCAGCCCCCGGCAAATATCTGAGCAGTTCTTC CASSPRQISEQFF
- TRBJ2-5 TRBV5-1 - TGCGCCAGCAGCTCCCGTTTAGCGCGAGGAGGAGAGACCCAGTACTTC CASSSRLARGGETQYF
TRBD2 TRBJ2-1 TRBV5-1 - TGCGCCAGCAGTTGGAGCGGGGGCCCCCCAATGGGTGAGCAGTTCTTC CASSWSGGPPMGEQFF
- TRBJ2-3 TRBV5-1 few TGCGCCAGCAGCATCGGTCGGGACACAGATACGCAGTATTTT CASSIGRDTDTQYF
- TRBJ1-2 TRBV9 - TGTGCCAGCAGCCAAGCCCCTAATTTCTATGGCTACACCTTC CASSQAPNFYGYTF
- TRBJ2-1 TRBV5-5 - TGTGCCAGCAGCGGTCTCGACAGCTCCTACAATGAGCAGTTCTTC CASSGLDSSYNEQFF
TRBD2 TRBJ2-5 TRBV29-1 - TGCAGCGTTTTTGGACCAGCGGGAGGGCCGGAGACCCAGTACTTC CSVFGPAGGPETQYF
TRBD2 TRBJ2-3 TRBV20-1 few TGCAGTGCTAGAGATCGGGTTAGCGGGAGCACAGATACGCAGTATTTT CSARDRVSGSTDTQYF
TRBD1 TRBJ2-1 TRBV27 few TGTGCCAGCAGTTTGGCCAGGGGGCGACCGAGCTCCTACAATGAGCAGTTCTTC CASSLARGRPSSYNEQFF
- TRBJ1-2 TRBV29-1 many TGCAGCGTCGGAAGAAGGCAGAAGTATGGCTACACCTTC CSVGRRQKYGYTF
TRBD1 TRBJ1-5 TRBV12-3/TRBV12-4 few TGTGCCAGCAGGGTGACAGGGCGCGACAATCAGCCCCAGCATTTT CASRVTGRDNQPQHF
TRBD2 TRBJ2-1 TRBV4-1 few TGCGCCAGCAGCCCGACTAGCGGGAGGGAGGAGCAGTTCTTC CASSPTSGREEQFF
TRBD1 TRBJ1-2 TRBV15 - TGTGCCACCAGCAGACCGACAGGGGCTAACTATGGCTACACCTTC CATSRPTGANYGYTF
TRBD1 TRBJ1-4 TRBV12-3/TRBV12-4 few TGTGCCAGCAGCTCACTCCTACGGGACAGGGGAAAGGAAAAACTGTTTTTT CASSSLLRDRGKEKLFF
TRBD1 TRBJ1-1 TRBV27 - TGTGCCAGCAGTTGGGACAGCTTTGGGACTGAAGCTTTCTTT CASSWDSFGTEAFF
TRBD2 TRBJ2-3 TRBV11-2 few TGTGCCAGCAGCTTATTACTAGCGGAGTACGAAGATACGCAGTATTTT CASSLLLAEYEDTQYF
TRBD1 TRBJ1-5 TRBV20-1 - TGCAGTGCTAGAGATTTCAGGGGGCATCAGCCCCAGCATTTT CSARDFRGHQPQHF
- TRBJ1-4 TRBV20-1 - TGCAGTGCTAAACAGCGCATGGATGAAAAACTGTTTTTT CSAKQRMDEKLFF